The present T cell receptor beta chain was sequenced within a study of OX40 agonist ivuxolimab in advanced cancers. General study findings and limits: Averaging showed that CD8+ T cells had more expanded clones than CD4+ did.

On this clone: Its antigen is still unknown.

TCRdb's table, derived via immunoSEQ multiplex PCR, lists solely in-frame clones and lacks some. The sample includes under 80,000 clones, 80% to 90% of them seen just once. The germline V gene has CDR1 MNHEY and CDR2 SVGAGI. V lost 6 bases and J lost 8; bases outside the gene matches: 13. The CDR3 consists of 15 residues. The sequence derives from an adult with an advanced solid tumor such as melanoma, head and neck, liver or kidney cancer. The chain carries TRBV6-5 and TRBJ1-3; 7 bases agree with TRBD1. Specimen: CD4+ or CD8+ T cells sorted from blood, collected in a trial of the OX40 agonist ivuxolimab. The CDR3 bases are TGTGCCAGCAGCAAAGGGGGCGCCGAGCTGTACACCATATATTTT. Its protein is CASSKGGAELYTIYF.